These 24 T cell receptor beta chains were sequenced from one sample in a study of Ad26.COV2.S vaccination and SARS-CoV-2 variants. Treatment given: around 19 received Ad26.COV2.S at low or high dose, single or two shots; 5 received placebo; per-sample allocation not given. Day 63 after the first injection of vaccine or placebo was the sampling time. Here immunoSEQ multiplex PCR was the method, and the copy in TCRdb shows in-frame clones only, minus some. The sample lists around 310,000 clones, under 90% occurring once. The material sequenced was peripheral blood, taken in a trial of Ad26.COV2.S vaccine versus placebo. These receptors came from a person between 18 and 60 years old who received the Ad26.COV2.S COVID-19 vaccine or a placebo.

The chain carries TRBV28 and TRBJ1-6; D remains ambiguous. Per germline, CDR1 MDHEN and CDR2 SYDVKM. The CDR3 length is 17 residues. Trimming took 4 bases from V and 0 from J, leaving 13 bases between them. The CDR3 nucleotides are TGTGCCAGCAGTTCGAGAAGGGAGGTCTCCTATAATTCACCCCTCCACTTT. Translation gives CASSSRREVSYNSPLHF.

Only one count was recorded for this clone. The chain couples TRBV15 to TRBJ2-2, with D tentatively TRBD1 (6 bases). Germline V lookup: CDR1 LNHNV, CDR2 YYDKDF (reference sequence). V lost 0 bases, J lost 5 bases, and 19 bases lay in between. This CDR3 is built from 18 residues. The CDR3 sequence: CATSREGLDMGATGELFF. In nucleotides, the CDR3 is TGTGCCACCAGCAGAGAAGGGCTTGACATGGGGGCGACCGGGGAGCTGTTTTTT.

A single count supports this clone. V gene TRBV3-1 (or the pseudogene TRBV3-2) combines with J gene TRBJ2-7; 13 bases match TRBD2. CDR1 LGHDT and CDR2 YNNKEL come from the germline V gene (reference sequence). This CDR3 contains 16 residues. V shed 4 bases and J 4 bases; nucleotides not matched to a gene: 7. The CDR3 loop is CASSPSLAGGEYEQYF. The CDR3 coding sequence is TGTGCCAGCAGCCCCTCACTAGCGGGGGGGGAGTACGAGCAGTACTTC.

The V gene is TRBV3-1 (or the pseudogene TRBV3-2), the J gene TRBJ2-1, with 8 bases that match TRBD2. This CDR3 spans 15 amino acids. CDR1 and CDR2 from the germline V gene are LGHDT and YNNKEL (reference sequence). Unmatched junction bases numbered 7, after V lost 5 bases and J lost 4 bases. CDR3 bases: TGTGCCAGCAGCGTACGGGGGGGCCGGTACAATGAGCAGTTCTTC. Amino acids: CASSVRGGRYNEQFF.

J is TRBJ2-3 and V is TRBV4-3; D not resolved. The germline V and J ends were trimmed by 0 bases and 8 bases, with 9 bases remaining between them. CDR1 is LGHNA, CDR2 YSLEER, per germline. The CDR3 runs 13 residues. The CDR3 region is CASSQEETGTQYF. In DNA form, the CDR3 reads TGCGCCAGCAGCCAAGAGGAGACGGGTACGCAGTATTTT.

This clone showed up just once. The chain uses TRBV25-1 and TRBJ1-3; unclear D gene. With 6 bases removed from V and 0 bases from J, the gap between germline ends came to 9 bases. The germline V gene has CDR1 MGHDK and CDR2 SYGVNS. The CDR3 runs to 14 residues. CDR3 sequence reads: CASRPGNSGNTIYF. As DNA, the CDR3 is TGTGCCAGCAGACCCGGGAACTCTGGAAACACCATATATTTT.

CDR3 loop: CASSPEDGGMYYYEQYF. CDR3 nucleotides: TGTGCCAGCAGCCCCGAGGACGGGGGGATGTACTACTACGAGCAGTACTTC. The chain employs TRBV7-8 and TRBJ2-7; TRBD2 matches at 7 bases. CDR3 size: 17 residues. Unmatched junction bases numbered 16, after V lost 5 bases and J lost 3 bases. Germline V gene data show CDR1 as SGHVS and CDR2 as FQNEAQ.

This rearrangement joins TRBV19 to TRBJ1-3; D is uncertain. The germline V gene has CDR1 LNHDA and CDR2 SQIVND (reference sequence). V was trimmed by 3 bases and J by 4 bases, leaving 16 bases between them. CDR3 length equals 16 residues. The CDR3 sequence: CASSITLGFSGNTIYF. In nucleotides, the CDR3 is TGTGCCAGTAGTATTACCTTGGGGTTCTCGGGAAACACCATATATTTT.

The CDR3 loop is CASSPNQGKNSPLHF. CDR3 nucleotide sequence: TGTGCCAGCTCACCAAATCAGGGGAAGAATTCACCCCTCCACTTT. The chain combines TRBV18 with TRBJ1-6; TRBD1 might be the D (6 bases). Trimming cost V 2 bases and J 7 bases, with 12 bases left between them. CDR1 is KGHSH and CDR2 is LQKENI in the germline V gene. The CDR3 extends over 15 amino acids.

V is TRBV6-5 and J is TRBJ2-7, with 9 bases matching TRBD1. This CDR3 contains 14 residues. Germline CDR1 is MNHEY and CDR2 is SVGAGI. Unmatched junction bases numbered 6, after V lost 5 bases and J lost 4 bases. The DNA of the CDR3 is TGTGCCAGCAGTCCGGGACAGGGAAGATACGAGCAGTACTTC. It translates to CASSPGQGRYEQYF.

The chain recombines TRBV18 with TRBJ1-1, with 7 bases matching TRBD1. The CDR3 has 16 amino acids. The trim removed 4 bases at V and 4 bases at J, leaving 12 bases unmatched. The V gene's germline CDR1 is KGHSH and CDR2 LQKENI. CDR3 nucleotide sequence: TGTGCCAGCTCACAACGACAGGGAAAAGGGCCCACTGAAGCTTTCTTT. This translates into CASSQRQGKGPTEAFF. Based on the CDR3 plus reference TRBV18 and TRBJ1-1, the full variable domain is NAGVMQNPRHLVRRRGQEARLRCSPMKGHSHVYWYRQLPEEGLKFMVYLQKENIIDESGMPKERFSAEFPKEGPSILRIQQVVRGDSAAYFCASSQRQGKGPTEAFFGQGTRLTVV.

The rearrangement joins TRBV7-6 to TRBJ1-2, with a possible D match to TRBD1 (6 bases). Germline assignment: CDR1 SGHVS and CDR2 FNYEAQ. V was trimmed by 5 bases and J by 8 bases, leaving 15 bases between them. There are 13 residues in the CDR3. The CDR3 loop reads CASSPQGVSGYTF. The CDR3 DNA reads TGTGCCAGCAGCCCACAGGGAGTAAGCGGCTACACCTTC.

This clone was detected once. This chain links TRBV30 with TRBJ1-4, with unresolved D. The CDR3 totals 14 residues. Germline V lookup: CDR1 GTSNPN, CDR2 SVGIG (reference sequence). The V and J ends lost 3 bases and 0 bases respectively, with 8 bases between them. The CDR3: CAWSRVATNEKLFF. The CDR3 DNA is TGTGCCTGGAGCCGTGTTGCAACTAATGAAAAACTGTTTTTT.

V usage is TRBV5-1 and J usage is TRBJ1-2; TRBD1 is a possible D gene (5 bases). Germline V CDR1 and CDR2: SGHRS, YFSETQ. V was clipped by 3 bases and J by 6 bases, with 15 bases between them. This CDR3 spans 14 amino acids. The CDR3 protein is CASSYVGTGNGYTF. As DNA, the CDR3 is TGCGCCAGCAGCTATGTCGGGACGGGAAATGGCTACACCTTC. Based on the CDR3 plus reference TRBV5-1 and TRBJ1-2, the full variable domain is KAGVTQTPRYLIKTRGQQVTLSCSPISGHRSVSWYQQTPGQGLQFLFEYFSETQRNKGNFPGRFSGRQFSNSRSEMNVSTLELGDSALYLCASSYVGTGNGYTFGSGTRLTVV.

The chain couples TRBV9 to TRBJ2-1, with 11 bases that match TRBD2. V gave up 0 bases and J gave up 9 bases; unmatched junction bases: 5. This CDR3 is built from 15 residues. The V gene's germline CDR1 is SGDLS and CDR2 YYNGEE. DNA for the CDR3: TGTGCCAGCAGCGTAGGGGTAGCGGGAGGGTCTGAGCAGTTCTTC. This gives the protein CASSVGVAGGSEQFF.

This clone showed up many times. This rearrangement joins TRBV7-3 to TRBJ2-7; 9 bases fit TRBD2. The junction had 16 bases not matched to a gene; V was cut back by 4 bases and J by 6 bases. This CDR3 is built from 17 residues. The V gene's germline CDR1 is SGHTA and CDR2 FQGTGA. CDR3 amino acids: CASSCVCGRVPLAEQYV. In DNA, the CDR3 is TGTGCCAGCAGCTGTGTGTGCGGGAGGGTCCCCCTGGCCGAGCAGTACGTC.

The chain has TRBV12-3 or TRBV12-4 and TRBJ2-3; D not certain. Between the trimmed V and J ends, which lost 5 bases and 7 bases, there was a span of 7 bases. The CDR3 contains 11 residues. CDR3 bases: TGTGCCAGCAGTCTTCATAATACGCAGTATTTT. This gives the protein CASSLHNTQYF.

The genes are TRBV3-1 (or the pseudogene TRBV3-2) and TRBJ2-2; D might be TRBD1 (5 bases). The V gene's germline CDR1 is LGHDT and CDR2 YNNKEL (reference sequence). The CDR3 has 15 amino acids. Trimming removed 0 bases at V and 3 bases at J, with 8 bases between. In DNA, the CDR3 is TGTGCCAGCAGCCAAGAGGACACATACACCGGGGAGCTGTTTTTT. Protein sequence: CASSQEDTYTGELFF.

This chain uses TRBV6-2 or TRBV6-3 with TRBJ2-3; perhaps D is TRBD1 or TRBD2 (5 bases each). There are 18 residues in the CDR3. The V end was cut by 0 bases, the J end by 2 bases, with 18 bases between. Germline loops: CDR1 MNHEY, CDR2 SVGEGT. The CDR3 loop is CASSYSLLSGTLTDTQYF. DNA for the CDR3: TGTGCCAGCAGTTACTCTCTTTTGTCCGGGACCCTCACAGATACGCAGTATTTT.

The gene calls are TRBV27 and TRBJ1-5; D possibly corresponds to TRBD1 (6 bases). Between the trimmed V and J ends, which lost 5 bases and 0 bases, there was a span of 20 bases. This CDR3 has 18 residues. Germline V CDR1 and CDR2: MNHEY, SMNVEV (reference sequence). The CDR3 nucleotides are TGTGCCAGCAGTGCCGGATCAGGGGCGGAATATAGCAATCAGCCCCAGCATTTT. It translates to CASSAGSGAEYSNQPQHF.

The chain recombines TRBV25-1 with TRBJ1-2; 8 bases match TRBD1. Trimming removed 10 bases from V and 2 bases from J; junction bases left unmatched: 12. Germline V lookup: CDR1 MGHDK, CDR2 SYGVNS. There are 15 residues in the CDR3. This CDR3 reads CATLGQGPENYGYTF. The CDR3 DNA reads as TGTGCCACCCTAGGACAGGGCCCTGAAAACTATGGCTACACCTTC.

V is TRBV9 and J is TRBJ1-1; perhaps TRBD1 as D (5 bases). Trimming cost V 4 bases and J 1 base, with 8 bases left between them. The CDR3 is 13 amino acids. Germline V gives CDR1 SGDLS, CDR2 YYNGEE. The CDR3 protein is CASSPTGNTEAFF. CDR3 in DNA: TGTGCCAGCAGCCCAACAGGGAACACTGAAGCTTTCTTT.

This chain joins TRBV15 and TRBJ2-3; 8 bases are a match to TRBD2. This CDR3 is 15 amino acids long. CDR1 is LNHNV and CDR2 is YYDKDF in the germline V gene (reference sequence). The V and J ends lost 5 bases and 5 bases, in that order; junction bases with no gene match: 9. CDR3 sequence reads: CATSGPGGQKDTQYF. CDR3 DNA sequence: TGTGCCACCAGCGGCCCGGGGGGGCAAAAAGATACGCAGTATTTT.

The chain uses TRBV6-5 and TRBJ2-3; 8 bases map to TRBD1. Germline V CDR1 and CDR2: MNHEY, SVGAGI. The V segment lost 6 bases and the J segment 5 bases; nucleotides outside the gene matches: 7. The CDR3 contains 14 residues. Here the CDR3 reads CASSSGQGQDTQYF. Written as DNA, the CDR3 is TGTGCCAGCAGCTCCGGACAGGGACAAGATACGCAGTATTTT.